This entry lists 32 T cell receptor beta chains sequenced from one sample in a study of shared clonotypes between healthy human individuals. The method was immunoSEQ multiplex PCR; TCRdb's version includes in-frame clones alone and lacks a portion of them. Among 850,000 to 1,200,000 clones listed, about three quarters were seen once. Source material: memory CD4+ T cells sorted from blood. Indicated subset: CD45RA-negative fraction. These receptors were taken from a man aged 18 to 30 in good health.

This clone has only a few counts. The V gene is TRBV18, the J gene TRBJ2-6; TRBD1 is a possible D gene (5 bases). CDR1 is KGHSH, CDR2 LQKENI, per germline. V lost 4 bases to trimming and J lost 0 bases, with 16 bases between them. This CDR3 has 18 residues. CDR3 sequence: CASSRVQGRSSGANVLTF. CDR3 in DNA: TGTGCCAGCTCACGCGTGCAGGGCAGAAGCTCTGGGGCCAACGTCCTGACTTTC.

CDR3 in amino acids: CASSRSGTGGNEQYF. The CDR3 DNA follows: TGCGCCAGCAGCCGATCCGGGACAGGAGGCAACGAGCAGTACTTC. The genes are TRBV4-1 and TRBJ2-7, with 8 nucleotides matching TRBD1. The germline CDR1 and CDR2 sequences are MGHRA and YSYEKL. The CDR3 has 15 residues. The junction had 10 bases not matched to a gene; V was cut back by 4 bases and J by 5 bases.

V usage is TRBV30 and J usage is TRBJ1-3; TRBD1 matches at 7 bases. Trimming removed 3 bases from V and 4 bases from J; junction bases left unmatched: 0. Per germline, CDR1 GTSNPN and CDR2 SVGIG (reference sequence). This CDR3 has 12 amino acids. Written as DNA, the CDR3 is TGTGCCTGGAGGGGACAGGGAAACACCATATATTTT. Translating it yields CAWRGQGNTIYF.

V is TRBV1 and J is TRBJ2-7; the table's TRBD2 call for D was not verified on the DNA. TRBV1 is a listed pseudogene. CDR3 length: 14 residues. For the CDR3, the DNA is TGCACCAGCAGCCAAGATAGTGGTTCGCACGAGCAGTACTTC. It is translated as CTSSQDSGSHEQYF.

The count of this clone is one. The chain couples TRBV29-1 to TRBJ2-1; D is possibly TRBD1 (6 bases). This CDR3 spans 13 amino acids. CDR1 is SQVTM, CDR2 ANQGSEA, per germline. The V end was cut by 3 bases, the J end by 3 bases, with 9 bases between. Here the CDR3 reads CSVDTGSYNEQFF. The DNA for the CDR3 is TGCAGCGTTGATACAGGGAGCTACAATGAGCAGTTCTTC.

This rearrangement joins TRBV10-3 to TRBJ2-3, with TRBD2 identical over 11 bases. CDR3 length: 14 amino acids. Germline values: CDR1 ENHRY, CDR2 SYGVKD. The V gene end was trimmed by 10 bases and the J gene end by 4 bases; junction bases not matched to a gene: 7. CDR3 residues: CASTSGSTADTQYF. CDR3 nucleotides: TGTGCCAGCACTAGCGGGAGCACCGCAGATACGCAGTATTTT.

The chain combines TRBV28 with TRBJ2-5; possible D gene TRBD2, 5 bases. Germline V lookup: CDR1 MDHEN, CDR2 SYDVKM. V lost 4 bases and J lost 1, with 10 bases in between. This CDR3 is 14 amino acids long. In DNA, the CDR3 is TGTGCCAGCAGTTCTCGGCGGGCCCAAGAGACCCAGTACTTC. It codes for CASSSRRAQETQYF. Together with reference TRBV28 and TRBJ2-5, the CDR3 gives the full variable domain: DVKVTQSSRYLVKRTGEKVFLECVQDMDHENMFWYRQDPGLGLRLIYFSYDVKMKEKGDIPEGYSVSREKKERFSLILESASTNQTSMYLCASSSRRAQETQYFGPGTRLLVL.

V and J are TRBV19 and TRBJ1-4; D possibly corresponds to TRBD1 (5 bases). Trimming pared 6 bases from V and 0 bases from J, leaving 17 bases between. Germline CDR1 LNHDA, CDR2 SQIVND (reference sequence). The CDR3 consists of 17 residues. This chain's CDR3 is CASRWGGQGPTNEKLFF. The CDR3 DNA follows: TGTGCCAGTAGATGGGGAGGCCAGGGCCCAACTAATGAAAAACTGTTTTTT.

The chain recombines TRBV7-2 with TRBJ2-3; 8 bases agree with TRBD2. Unmatched junction bases numbered 4, after V lost 1 base and J lost 4 bases. The CDR3 runs 15 residues. Per the germline V gene, CDR1 is SGHTA and CDR2 is FQGNSA. The CDR3 region has the DNA TGTGCCAGCAGCTTAGACGGGAGGGCCTCAGATACGCAGTATTTT. Translating gives CASSLDGRASDTQYF.

Concerning this clone itself: Other DNA sequences within the sample encode an identical CDR3. The chain is built from TRBV29-1 and TRBJ1-1; D is perhaps TRBD1 (5 bases). The CDR3 has 13 amino acids. Germline CDR1 and CDR2: SQVTM and ANQGSEA. V shed 3 bases and J shed 8 bases, with 16 bases lying between them. CDR3 protein: CSVDGGLRTEAFF. The CDR3 region has the DNA TGCAGCGTTGATGGGGGGTTACGGACCGAAGCTTTCTTT.

This clone turned up a few times. The chain links TRBV27 to TRBJ2-5; 8 bases fit TRBD1. In germline, CDR1 is MNHEY, CDR2 SMNVEV (reference sequence). Germline trimming cut 6 bases from V and 5 bases from J; bases unmatched to any gene: 8. The CDR3 consists of 14 residues. This CDR3 reads CASSPRTGPETQYF. In DNA, the CDR3 is TGTGCCAGCAGCCCCCGGACAGGGCCGGAGACCCAGTACTTC.

V gene TRBV27 combines with J gene TRBJ1-5; tentative D call: TRBD1 (5 bases). The germline CDR1 and CDR2 sequences are MNHEY and SMNVEV (reference sequence). CDR3 size: 17 residues. V was trimmed by 3 bases and J by 3 bases, leaving 18 bases between them. CDR3: CASSFPSTANYNQPQHF. The CDR3 DNA follows: TGTGCCAGCAGTTTCCCCTCGACAGCGAACTACAATCAGCCCCAGCATTTT.

The chain joins TRBV5-6 to TRBJ1-4; 9 bases line up with TRBD1. With V trimmed by 0 bases and J by 7 bases, 7 bases remained unmatched. This CDR3 has 16 amino acids. Germline V gene lookup returns CDR1 SGHDT and CDR2 YYEEEE. The CDR3 DNA reads as TGTGCCAGCAGCTTGGCCGGGACAGGGAGAACTGAAAAACTGTTTTTT. Protein: CASSLAGTGRTEKLFF.

This clone was picked up one time. Other DNA sequences in this sample translate to the same CDR3. The chain carries TRBV7-8 and TRBJ1-5; no firm D call. This CDR3 is built from 14 residues. The ends were cut back, 3 bases at V and 0 bases at J, with 6 bases in the middle. Per the germline V gene, CDR1 is SGHVS and CDR2 is FQNEAQ. CDR3 region: CASSFRDSNQPQHF. Here the CDR3 DNA reads TGTGCCAGCAGCTTCCGGGATAGCAATCAGCCCCAGCATTTT.

The CDR3 DNA reads TGTGCCAGCTCCCCCGGGAAAAACATTCAGTACTTC. Its protein product is CASSPGKNIQYF. The chain couples TRBV27 to TRBJ2-4; D uncertain. Between the trimmed V and J ends, which lost 8 bases and 4 bases, there was a span of 9 bases. Germline CDR1 reads MNHEY; CDR2 reads SMNVEV (reference sequence). CDR3 length: 12 amino acids.

The rearrangement links TRBV4-2 to TRBJ2-7; D is undetermined. The length of the CDR3 is 13 residues. V was cut by 0 bases and J by 3 bases, with 6 bases left in between. Germline V lookup: CDR1 LGHNA, CDR2 YNFKEQ. The CDR3 bases are TGTGCCAGCAGCCAAGATCTTCGCTACGAGCAGTACTTC. This translates into CASSQDLRYEQYF.

The genes are TRBV21-1 and TRBJ2-5; the table's D call, TRBD2, was not checked against the DNA. TRBV21-1 is shown as a pseudogene. There are 13 residues in the CDR3. Here the CDR3 DNA reads TGTGCCAGCAGCGCTAGCGGGCCGGAGACCCAGTACTTC. Its translation is CASSASGPETQYF.

The CDR3 reads CSVERNEQFF. As DNA, the CDR3 is TGCAGTGTAGAACGAAATGAGCAGTTCTTC. The chain recombines TRBV20-1 with TRBJ2-1; unclear D gene. Germline loops: CDR1 DFQATT, CDR2 SNEGSKA (reference sequence). The V gene lost 7 bases and the J gene lost 7 bases, with 8 bases spanning the gap. The CDR3 spans 10 residues.

V gene TRBV5-1 combines with J gene TRBJ1-2; 12 bases fit TRBD1. The CDR3 extends over 14 amino acids. Germline V lookup: CDR1 SGHRS, CDR2 YFSETQ. V shed 6 bases and J 8 bases; nucleotides not matched to a gene: 8. CDR3 residues: CASTQGQGAGGYTF. CDR3 in DNA: TGCGCCAGCACCCAGGGACAGGGGGCGGGAGGCTACACCTTC.

The DNA for the CDR3 is TGTACCACCGCCCAAACACGGCAAGCTAACTATGGCTACACCTTC. Protein sequence: CTTAQTRQANYGYTF. V is TRBV5-8 and J is TRBJ1-2; D gene ambiguous. CDR1 is SGHTS and CDR2 is YDEGEE in the germline V gene. The CDR3 runs 15 residues.

The table lists this clone with a count of one. V and J are TRBV7-3 and TRBJ2-5; 8 bases match TRBD1. Germline assignment: CDR1 SGHTA and CDR2 FQGTGA. After removal of 3 bases from V and 5 bases from J, the junction contained 2 bases not matched to a gene. This CDR3 has 13 amino acids. CDR3 sequence (DNA): TGTGCCAGCAGCTTCGGACAGGGCGAGACCCAGTACTTC. The encoded protein is CASSFGQGETQYF.

This clone was detected only a few times. V is TRBV18 and J is TRBJ1-5, with D maybe TRBD1 (5 bases). Trimming pared 0 bases from V and 4 bases from J, leaving 10 bases between. This CDR3 spans 15 amino acids. The V gene's germline CDR1 is KGHSH and CDR2 LQKENI. In DNA, the CDR3 is TGTGCCAGCTCACCACCTGGGGGAATGAATCAGCCCCAGCATTTT. Translating gives CASSPPGGMNQPQHF.

The V gene is TRBV10-3, the J gene TRBJ2-5; D gene ambiguous. The CDR3 totals 15 residues. Trimming pared 0 bases from V and 2 bases from J, leaving 10 bases between. Germline lookup yields CDR1 ENHRY and CDR2 SYGVKD. CDR3: CAISESRQIQETQYF. The DNA of the CDR3 is TGTGCCATCAGTGAGTCGAGACAAATACAAGAGACCCAGTACTTC.

This clone was recorded a few times. The gene calls are TRBV7-2 and TRBJ2-5; 11 bases match TRBD2. The CDR3 has 16 amino acids. Per the germline V gene, CDR1 is SGHTA and CDR2 is FQGNSA. V lost 5 bases, J lost 1 base, and 6 bases stayed unmatched. The CDR3 DNA reads as TGTGCCAGCAGCGGTAGCGGGAGGGCCGGCCAAGAGACCCAGTACTTC. It codes for CASSGSGRAGQETQYF.

This clone appeared a single time. This sequence joins TRBV7-9 and TRBJ2-2; 8 nucleotides line up with TRBD1. The CDR3 consists of 15 residues. J was trimmed by 2 bases and V by 6 bases; bases with no gene match: 5. Germline V gives CDR1 SEHNR, CDR2 FQNEAQ (reference sequence). CDR3 in amino acids: CASRRQGRNTGELFF. DNA for the CDR3: TGTGCCAGCAGACGACAGGGGCGAAACACCGGGGAGCTGTTTTTT.

The J gene is TRBJ2-7, the V gene TRBV14; TRBD2 matches at 12 bases. The junction had 4 bases not matched to a gene; V was cut back by 1 base and J by 3 bases. This CDR3 has 16 residues. The germline gives CDR1 SGHDN, CDR2 FVKESK. The CDR3: CASSQGGLAGYYEQYF. The CDR3 bases are TGTGCCAGCAGCCAAGGGGGACTAGCGGGTTACTACGAGCAGTACTTC.

The chain uses TRBV9 and TRBJ2-3, with D possibly called TRBD1 or TRBD2 (6 bases each). From germline, CDR1 is SGDLS and CDR2 YYNGEE. V was trimmed by 1 base and J by 4 bases, leaving 13 bases between them. The CDR3 runs 15 residues. As DNA, the CDR3 is TGTGCCAGCAGCGTAACCGGGGGCTCTGCAGATACGCAGTATTTT. The encoded protein is CASSVTGGSADTQYF.

The gene calls are TRBV9 and TRBJ1-2; D may be TRBD1 (5 bases). This CDR3 is 16 amino acids long. CDR1 SGDLS and CDR2 YYNGEE come from the germline V gene. V dropped 3 bases and J dropped 4 bases, with 19 bases sitting between them. Here the CDR3 DNA reads TGTGCCAGCAGCGCAGAGGCCCGGGGGGGGACCTATGGCTACACCTTC. This sequence encodes CASSAEARGGTYGYTF.

This rearrangement joins TRBV4-2 to TRBJ2-1, with 9 bases that match TRBD2. The V gene end was trimmed by 0 bases and the J gene end by 6 bases; junction bases not matched to a gene: 3. The CDR3 runs to 15 residues. Germline-derived CDR1 and CDR2 are LGHNA and YNFKEQ. The CDR3 sequence is CASSQEERGVNEQFF. Here the CDR3 DNA reads TGTGCCAGCAGCCAAGAAGAGCGGGGGGTCAATGAGCAGTTCTTC.

This clone was detected many times. Additional DNA sequences in this sample encode the identical CDR3. V gene TRBV5-4 combines with J gene TRBJ2-3, with D possibly being TRBD2 (6 bases). CDR3 length equals 15 residues. V shed 0 bases and J shed 4 bases, with 12 bases lying between them. In germline, CDR1 is SGHNT, CDR2 YYREEE (reference sequence). The CDR3 DNA reads TGTGCCAGCAGCTTGGCAGGCGGGGCAGCAGATACGCAGTATTTT. It specifies CASSLAGGAADTQYF.

The gene calls are TRBV6-5 and TRBJ2-7, with TRBD2 matching 12 bases. After removal of 6 bases from V and 6 bases from J, the junction contained 9 bases not matched to a gene. Germline V lookup: CDR1 MNHEY, CDR2 SVGAGI. There are 15 residues in the CDR3. The CDR3 sequence: CASSIPSGRGSEQYF. CDR3 DNA sequence: TGTGCCAGCAGCATCCCTAGCGGGAGGGGGAGCGAGCAGTACTTC.

The count of this clone is one. The chain uses TRBV5-4 and TRBJ2-2, with 10 bases that match TRBD2. CDR1 SGHNT and CDR2 YYREEE come from the germline V gene (reference sequence). J gave up 2 bases and V 5 bases, and 3 bases lay outside the gene matches. The CDR3 sequence is 15 residues long. This chain's CDR3 is CASRPSGSNTGELFF. The CDR3 bases are TGTGCCAGCAGACCTAGCGGGAGCAACACCGGGGAGCTGTTTTTT.